What follows are 21 T cell receptor beta chains derived from one specimen sequenced in a study of PD-1 blockade in classical Hodgkin lymphoma. Profiled with immunoSEQ multiplex PCR; TCRdb holds only in-frame clones, not every one. The data hold fewer than 35,000 clones, with 85% to 90% observed a single time. Time point defined: cycle 4 day 1 (C4D1), after less than seven weeks of nivolumab. Every patient was affected by relapse after autologous stem cell transplantation, while exposure to brentuximab vedotin was not uniform. Thawed PBMCs underwent magnetic negative selection to yield purified CD4+ T cells. Sequenced here: CD4+ T cells from blood, sampled before the fourth cycle of nivolumab. The receptors come from a human donor with classical Hodgkin lymphoma.

This clone was picked up one time. V usage is TRBV5-6 and J usage is TRBJ2-6, with D perhaps TRBD1 (6 bases). V lost 3 bases to trimming and J lost 4 bases, with 17 bases between them. The CDR3 totals 17 residues. CDR1 is SGHDT and CDR2 is YYEEEE in the germline V gene. The CDR3 sequence is CASSWGQILLGANVLTF. DNA for the CDR3: TGTGCCAGCAGCTGGGGGCAGATATTGCTGGGGGCCAACGTCCTGACTTTC. Full variable domain (rest looked up from reference TRBV5-6 and TRBJ2-6): DAGVTQSPTHLIKTRGQQVTLRCSPKSGHDTVSWYQQALGQGPQFIFQYYEEEERQRGNFPDRFSGHQFPNYSSELNVNALLLGDSALYLCASSWGQILLGANVLTFGAGSRLTVL.

The chain is built from TRBV7-6 and TRBJ2-1; TRBD2 matches 9 bases. Germline trimming cut 1 base from V and 9 bases from J; bases unmatched to any gene: 10. The CDR3 is 16 amino acids. Per the germline V gene, CDR1 is SGHVS and CDR2 is FNYEAQ. In nucleotides, the CDR3 is TGTGCCAGCAGCTTAGTGCTAGCGGGAAGTGCAGGTGAGCAGTTCTTC. Translated: CASSLVLAGSAGEQFF.

The rearrangement links TRBV12-5 to TRBJ1-1; maybe TRBD1 (6 bases). The V end lost 6 bases, the J end lost 5 bases, and 13 bases lay between the germline ends. The CDR3 extends over 13 amino acids. Per the germline V gene, CDR1 is LGHNT and CDR2 is FRNRAP. The CDR3 coding sequence is TGTGCTAGTGGGGAACAGGGATCTACTGAAGCTTTCTTT. This codes for CASGEQGSTEAFF. The full variable domain, in which reference TRBV12-5 and TRBJ1-1 provide the parts outside the CDR3, is DARVTQTPRHKVTEMGQEVTMRCQPILGHNTVFWYRQTMMQGLELLAYFRNRAPLDDSGMPKDRFSAEMPDATLATLKIQPSEPRDSAVYFCASGEQGSTEAFFGQGTRLTVV.

The chain is built from TRBV7-2 and TRBJ1-2; 7 bases map to TRBD1. The CDR3 has 14 residues. The V and J ends lost 7 bases and 5 bases, in that order; junction bases with no gene match: 10. The germline CDR1 and CDR2 sequences are SGHTA and FQGNSA. The CDR3 DNA reads as TGTGCCAGCAACTACAGGGGCGATTGGTATGGCTACACCTTC. It is translated as CASNYRGDWYGYTF.

V gene TRBV28 combines with J gene TRBJ2-7; 11 bases align to TRBD1. The trim removed 5 bases at V and 3 bases at J, leaving 3 bases unmatched. This CDR3 contains 14 residues. From germline, CDR1 is MDHEN and CDR2 SYDVKM. The CDR3: CASSPGTGGYEQYF. The DNA of the CDR3 is TGTGCCAGCAGTCCTGGGACAGGGGGCTACGAGCAGTACTTC.

The V and J genes are TRBV5-1 and TRBJ2-7; no clear D. The V gene's germline CDR1 is SGHRS and CDR2 YFSETQ. V was cut by 2 bases and J by 5 bases, with 17 bases left in between. The CDR3 is 15 residues long. CDR3 residues: CASSFFGPVVDEQYF. CDR3 DNA sequence: TGCGCCAGCAGCTTCTTCGGGCCGGTAGTGGACGAGCAGTACTTC.

The rearrangement links TRBV2 to TRBJ1-4; D remains unclear. The CDR3 extends over 14 amino acids. Per germline, CDR1 SNHLY and CDR2 FYNNEI. V dropped 8 bases and J dropped 0 bases, with 10 bases sitting between them. Here the CDR3 DNA reads TGTGCCAGCGGACGGACCGCAACTAATGAAAAACTGTTTTTT. Translating gives CASGRTATNEKLFF.

V gene TRBV5-4 combines with J gene TRBJ2-1, with 7 bases matching TRBD1. Trimming cost V 5 bases and J 8 bases; bases outside gene matches: 7. Germline lookup yields CDR1 SGHNT and CDR2 YYREEE (reference sequence). There are 13 residues in the CDR3. The CDR3 nucleotides are TGTGCCAGCAGATCGACAGGGTTGGATGAGCAGTTCTTC. It is translated as CASRSTGLDEQFF.

The chain joins TRBV2 to TRBJ2-3; 7 nucleotides line up with TRBD1. V was clipped by 3 bases and J by 2 bases; unmatched bases: 5. The CDR3 contains 15 residues. The germline V gene has CDR1 SNHLY and CDR2 FYNNEI. This CDR3 reads CASSDHQGVTDTQYF. The CDR3 bases are TGTGCCAGCAGTGACCATCAGGGGGTCACAGATACGCAGTATTTT.

The V and J genes are TRBV5-4 and TRBJ2-3, with a possible D match to TRBD2 (5 bases). The V and J ends lost 0 bases and 0 bases respectively, with 14 bases between them. CDR1 and CDR2 (germline): SGHNT, YYREEE (reference sequence). This CDR3 contains 17 residues. The DNA of the CDR3 is TGTGCCAGCAGCTTGGAGTGGGCGGGTACTAGCACAGATACGCAGTATTTT. As protein: CASSLEWAGTSTDTQYF.

The chain carries TRBV5-4 and TRBJ2-7, with D possibly TRBD1 on 6 matching bases. CDR3 length equals 13 residues. V lost 3 bases to trimming and J lost 2 bases, with 9 bases between them. Germline V lookup: CDR1 SGHNT, CDR2 YYREEE (reference sequence). CDR3 nucleotide sequence: TGTGCCAGCAGCTATGCAGGGGCCTACGAGCAGTACTTC. Amino acid sequence: CASSYAGAYEQYF.

The V and J genes are TRBV4-1 and TRBJ2-4; 10 positions match TRBD2. V gave up 0 bases and J gave up 5 bases; unmatched junction bases: 10. The length of the CDR3 is 18 residues. Germline V gene sequence: CDR1 MGHRA, CDR2 YSYEKL. The CDR3 loop reads CASSQDRPSGSTQNIQYF. CDR3 nucleotide sequence: TGCGCCAGCAGCCAAGATCGGCCTAGCGGGAGCACCCAAAACATTCAGTACTTC.

This chain links TRBV5-1 with TRBJ1-2; D not certain. CDR1 is SGHRS, CDR2 YFSETQ, per germline. V shed 1 base and J shed 5 bases, with 9 bases lying between them. This CDR3 has 13 amino acids. CDR3 residues: CASSLWAEYGYTF. CDR3 nucleotide sequence: TGCGCCAGCAGCTTGTGGGCCGAATATGGCTACACCTTC.

V gene TRBV28 combines with J gene TRBJ1-5; D gene uncertain. The CDR3 spans 17 residues. The ends were cut back, 4 bases at V and 2 bases at J, with 18 bases in the middle. Germline values: CDR1 MDHEN, CDR2 SYDVKM. The CDR3 DNA is TGTGCCAGCAGTTCTGGATGGTGGCAGTGGGGCAATCAGCCCCAGCATTTT. Encoded protein: CASSSGWWQWGNQPQHF. Full variable domain (rest looked up from reference TRBV28 and TRBJ1-5): DVKVTQSSRYLVKRTGEKVFLECVQDMDHENMFWYRQDPGLGLRLIYFSYDVKMKEKGDIPEGYSVSREKKERFSLILESASTNQTSMYLCASSSGWWQWGNQPQHFGDGTRLSIL.

The rearrangement joins TRBV9 to TRBJ2-1; 12 nucleotides agree with TRBD1. The V segment lost 3 bases and the J segment 8 bases; nucleotides outside the gene matches: 9. The germline V gene encodes CDR1 SGDLS and CDR2 YYNGEE. CDR3 size: 16 residues. CDR3: CASSARPGQGADEQFF. The CDR3 bases are TGTGCCAGCAGCGCCCGACCGGGACAGGGGGCAGATGAGCAGTTCTTC.

This chain links TRBV5-1 with TRBJ2-5; weak D call: TRBD2 (7 bases). Germline CDR1 reads SGHRS; CDR2 reads YFSETQ. V lost 1 base, J lost 5 bases, and 18 bases lay in between. This CDR3 has 16 amino acids. The CDR3 loop reads CASSLTASGGRETQYF. The CDR3 nucleotides are TGCGCCAGCAGCTTGACAGCCTCGGGGGGCAGGGAGACCCAGTACTTC.

V usage is TRBV13 and J usage is TRBJ2-7; a weak D match, TRBD2 (5 bases). Germline CDR1 and CDR2: PRHDT and FYEKMQ (reference sequence). The V and J ends lost 5 bases and 1 base respectively, with 6 bases between them. The CDR3 consists of 12 residues. The CDR3 is CASSPGSYEQYF. The CDR3, as DNA: TGTGCCAGCAGCCCGGGATCCTACGAGCAGTACTTC.

A few counts support this clone. The DNA for the CDR3 is TGTGCCAGCAGTATACCAGGGGCGGAGAACACTGAAGCTTTCTTT. This gives the protein CASSIPGAENTEAFF. The chain uses TRBV28 and TRBJ1-1, with TRBD1 as a possible D gene (6 bases). Germline V lookup: CDR1 MDHEN, CDR2 SYDVKM. The CDR3 covers 15 residues. The V gene lost 5 bases and the J gene lost 1 base, with 14 bases spanning the gap.

J is TRBJ2-7 and V is TRBV27, with 8 bases matching TRBD2. Trimming took 7 bases from V and 4 from J; bases not matched to a gene: 9. The CDR3 consists of 14 residues. Germline values: CDR1 MNHEY, CDR2 SMNVEV (reference sequence). DNA of the CDR3: TGTGCCAGCAAACGGGAGGGCCCGGGATACGAGCAGTACTTC. This encodes CASKREGPGYEQYF.

This clone was detected only a few times. This sequence joins TRBV9 and TRBJ1-2; TRBD1 matches at 8 bases. The CDR3 is 15 amino acids. Trimming at V came to 0 bases and at J to 0 bases, leaving 1 base not matched to a gene. CDR1 is SGDLS, CDR2 YYNGEE, per germline. The DNA for the CDR3 is TGTGCCAGCAGCGTAGGACAGGGGACTAACTATGGCTACACCTTC. It is translated as CASSVGQGTNYGYTF.

This sequence joins TRBV6-1 and TRBJ2-3, with TRBD1 as a possible D gene (6 bases). The V end lost 3 bases, the J end lost 1 base, and 8 bases lay between the germline ends. CDR1 and CDR2 (germline): MNHNS, SASEGT. The CDR3 extends over 14 amino acids. CDR3 DNA sequence: TGTGCCAGCAGTGAGGGACACCGCACAGATACGCAGTATTTT. Its protein is CASSEGHRTDTQYF.